Sequencing of this T cell receptor (beta chain) was carried out in a study of T-cell reconstitution after alpha-beta-depleted transplantation in children (dated by TCRdb to about 2016). Background for the entire study: Using TCR repertoire profiling, the study followed T-cell immune reconstitution in a quantitative way in children after TCRalphabeta/CD19-depleted allogeneic hematopoietic cell transplantation.

This clonotype was counted at least ten times. Its antigen specificity is not known. It has no much larger one-base neighbor in the sample; base qualities were not kept. The germline V end is reduced by 1 base and the J end by 6 bases; junction bases left unmatched: 7. Including cysteine and phenylalanine, the CDR3 has 15 amino acids. CDR3 DNA only is kept here, 45 bases in frame from base 1. CDR1 is given as SGHTA and CDR2 as FQGNSA, both from the germline V gene. Library creation used PCR. For sequencing, an Illumina HiSeq 2500 was employed. Molecular barcoding was employed in the preparation of TCR libraries, with unique molecular identifiers being used to normalize TCRbeta repertoire quantification. The raw public reads went through TCRdb reprocessing: fastp at Q25, MiXCR clone calling, in-frame beta chains kept. Rows with one shared CDR3 protein collapse into an entry with the most common genes and DNA. In this sample the table shows 200,000 to 300,000 distinct CDR3 sequences, approximately 12% of which occur a single time. The top ten constitute roughly 2.6% of the sample.

The V and J segments used are TRBV7-2 and TRBJ1-1, with TRBD1 matching 8 junction bases. This receptor was obtained from a human donor who donated a stem cell graft to a child with acute lymphoblastic leukemia. This specimen was PBMCs from the stem cell graft donor, taken from the stem cell graft. The DNA reads TGTGCCAGCAGCTTAGGGTGGCAGGGGGCCTCTGAAGCTTTCTTT. The translation is CASSLGWQGASEAFF.